This record covers a single T cell receptor (beta chain). Repertoires were generated with immunoSEQ multiplex PCR, while TCRdb's copy carries only in-frame clones and drops some. Of tens of thousands of clones in the sample, roughly 80% were seen once. There are 11 residues in the CDR3. Trimming removed 7 bases at V and 10 bases at J, with 14 bases between. In germline, CDR1 is DFQATT, CDR2 SNEGSKA (reference sequence). The record originates from a study of blood T cell repertoires in COVID-19. Sequencing was performed on peripheral blood. This sequence was found in a man aged 40-49 years with acute or convalescent COVID-19. The chain joins TRBV20-1 to TRBJ2-1; D possibly corresponds to TRBD2 (7 bases). CDR3 loop: CSEGGENEQFF. The CDR3 nucleotides read TGCAGTGAAGGGGGGGAGAACGAGCAGTTCTTC.